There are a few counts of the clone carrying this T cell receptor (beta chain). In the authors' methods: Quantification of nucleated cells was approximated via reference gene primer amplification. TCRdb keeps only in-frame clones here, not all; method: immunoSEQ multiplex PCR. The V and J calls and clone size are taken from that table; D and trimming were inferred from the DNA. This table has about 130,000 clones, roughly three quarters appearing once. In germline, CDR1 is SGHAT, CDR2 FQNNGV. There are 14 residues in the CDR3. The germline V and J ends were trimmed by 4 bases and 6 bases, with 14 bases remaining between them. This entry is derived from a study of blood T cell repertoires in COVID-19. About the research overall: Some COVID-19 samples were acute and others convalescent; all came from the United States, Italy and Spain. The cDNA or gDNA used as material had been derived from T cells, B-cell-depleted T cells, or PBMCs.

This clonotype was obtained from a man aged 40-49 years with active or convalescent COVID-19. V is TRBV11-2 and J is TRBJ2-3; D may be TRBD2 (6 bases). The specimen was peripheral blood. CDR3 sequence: CASSSRIAVDTQYF. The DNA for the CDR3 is TGTGCCAGCAGCTCGCGGATAGCGGTGGATACGCAGTATTTT.